The TCR beta chain under discussion was sequenced for a study of cytotoxic CD8 clonotypes in ibrutinib-treated CLL (dated by TCRdb to about 2021). At the level of the whole study: The cohort included more than 14 treatment-naive and approximately eleven relapsed/refractory patients; about 17 were IGHV unmutated. Partial responses were observed in approximately 24 patients and complete responses in 2; after a median follow-up of roughly 62 months, remission was maintained in 15 or so patients and progression was observed in some twelve. Samples at response were collected after a median of 12 months of treatment, with a range of roughly 6 to 40 months. An average of roughly 250,000 productive templates and 94,082 productive rearrangements was obtained per sample. Of the 86 people in the trial, about 27 had longitudinal samples available. Cryopreserved peripheral blood mononuclear cells were obtained before treatment, at response, and at either sustained remission or disease progression. All remission and progressive disease samples were collected while patients were still receiving ibrutinib. What the work shows at the level of the full study, not this receptor alone: Clonality rose at ibrutinib response, remained stable during sustained remission, and dropped back toward baseline at progression. Sustained-remission and progressing patients did not have matched sampling times, and lymph node repertoires were not examined. Baseline clonality was found to be higher than that of age-matched healthy donors and was strongly correlated with circulating CD8+ T-cell counts. Public clonotypes were rare and either contracted or stayed stable during treatment, and the rise in clonality at ibrutinib response reflected the expansion of private clonotypes.

V is clipped by 2 bases and J by 0 bases, and the sequence between their germline boundaries is 14 bases long. The CDR3 goes from the cysteine to the phenylalanine over 17 residues. Only CDR3 DNA is held: 51 bases, read in frame from base 1. CDR1 MNHNS and CDR2 SASEGT were looked up in the germline V gene. The sample's time point label, in plain terms: approximately 25 months on ibrutinib. Approximately 2 micrograms of genomic DNA were extracted from cryopreserved PBMCs for TCR beta library preparation. Longitudinal blood samples from CLL patients receiving ibrutinib monotherapy were subjected to high-throughput TCR beta sequencing. The patients took part in an open-label, single-center phase 2 trial of ibrutinib monotherapy. On this clone itself: Its antigen target is currently unknown. No much larger clone is present one base from it, and per-base qualities are unavailable.

The goal of deep resolution MiSeq sequencing was a depth between 1 in 1 million and 1 in 200,000 T cells, and coverage averaged 10x per clonotype. The immunoSEQ hsTCRB Kit was used to generate TCR beta libraries. The paper's data handling went like this. Data were analyzed with ImmunoSEQ Data Assistant and ImmunoSEQ Analyzer, with V, D and J genes assigned per IMGT definitions. Clonality, which ranges from 0 to 1, was calculated by subtracting the normalized Shannon entropy of productive rearrangement frequencies from one. Only overrepresented clonotypes making up at least 0.05% of each patient's repertoire were included in the public clonotype analysis. Approximately 14 age-matched healthy donor repertoires from immuneACCESS served as clonality controls. TCRdb stores this immuneACCESS table with in-frame sequences only. Part of the clones is absent; in the studies checked, under half of the shortfall reflects unresolved V genes, and no reason is known for the rest. The DNA was the basis for D and trimming; V, J and clone size are from that table. The sample table lists approximately 97,000 clones, 70% to 80% of them with a count of one. The top ten constitute approximately 25% of the sample.

Here the chain combines TRBV6-1 and TRBJ2-4; TRBD1 is perhaps the D gene, given 5 matching bases. Sequences were derived from PBMCs, sampled after 24 months of ibrutinib treatment. The clonotype originates from a human donor with chronic lymphocytic leukemia. The CDR3 in this case is CASSERGSRSAKNIQYF. The bases read TGTGCCAGCAGTGAAAGGGGATCCCGTTCAGCCAAAAACATTCAGTACTTC.